This T cell receptor beta chain was sequenced in a study of CD8+CD57+ T cells in acquired aplastic anemia. The germline V gene has CDR1 LNHDA and CDR2 SQIVND (reference sequence). CDR3 size: 13 residues. V gave up 7 bases and J gave up 3 bases, with 13 bases separating them. For CDR3 and TCR beta VDJ profiling, genomic DNA was the template used. TCRdb called the reads again in MiXCR, with one record for every CDR3 protein. The data contain about 62,000 distinct CDR3 sequences, 45% to 70% of them singletons. The rearrangement links TRBV19 to TRBJ2-7, with D tentatively TRBD1 (5 bases). Sequencing input: sorted CD4+, CD8+, or CD8+CD57+ T cells (not recorded which) from PBMCs. The sequence came from a human donor in good health, serving as a control. The CDR3, as DNA: TGTGCCAGTAATCAGGGATTCCTCTACGAGCAGTACTTC. This sequence encodes CASNQGFLYEQYF.